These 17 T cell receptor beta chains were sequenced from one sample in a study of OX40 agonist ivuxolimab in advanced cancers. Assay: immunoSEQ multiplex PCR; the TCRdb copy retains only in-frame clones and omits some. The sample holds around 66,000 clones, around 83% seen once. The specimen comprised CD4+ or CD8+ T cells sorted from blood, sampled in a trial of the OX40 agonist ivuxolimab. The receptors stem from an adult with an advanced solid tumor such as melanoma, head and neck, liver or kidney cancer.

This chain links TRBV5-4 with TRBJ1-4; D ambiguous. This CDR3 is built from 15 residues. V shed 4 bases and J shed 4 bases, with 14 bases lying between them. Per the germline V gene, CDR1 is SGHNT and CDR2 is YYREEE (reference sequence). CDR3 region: CASSPGNQRNEKLFF. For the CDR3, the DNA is TGTGCCAGCAGCCCGGGGAACCAACGTAATGAAAAACTGTTTTTT.

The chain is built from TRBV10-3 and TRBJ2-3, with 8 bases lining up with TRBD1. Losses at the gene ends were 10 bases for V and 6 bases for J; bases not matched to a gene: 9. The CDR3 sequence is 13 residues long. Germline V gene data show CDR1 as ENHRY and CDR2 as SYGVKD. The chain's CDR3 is CATGEQGDDTQYF. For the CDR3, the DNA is TGTGCCACCGGGGAACAGGGGGACGATACGCAGTATTTT.

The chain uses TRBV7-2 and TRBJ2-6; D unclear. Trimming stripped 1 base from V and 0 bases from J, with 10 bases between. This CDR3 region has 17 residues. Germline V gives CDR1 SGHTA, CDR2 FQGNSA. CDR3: CASSLGVGGSGANVLTF. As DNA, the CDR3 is TGTGCCAGCAGCTTAGGGGTCGGTGGCTCTGGGGCCAACGTCCTGACTTTC. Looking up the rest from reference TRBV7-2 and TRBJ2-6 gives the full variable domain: GAGVSQSPSNKVTEKGKDVELRCDPISGHTALYWYRQSLGQGLEFLIYFQGNSAPDKSGLPSDRFSAERTGGSVSTLTIQRTQQEDSAVYLCASSLGVGGSGANVLTFGAGSRLTVL.

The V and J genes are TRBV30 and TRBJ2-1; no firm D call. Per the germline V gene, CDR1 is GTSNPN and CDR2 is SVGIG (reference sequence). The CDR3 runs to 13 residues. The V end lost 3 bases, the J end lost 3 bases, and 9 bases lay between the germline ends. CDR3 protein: CAWSWEYYNEQFF. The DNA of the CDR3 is TGTGCCTGGAGCTGGGAATACTACAATGAGCAGTTCTTC.

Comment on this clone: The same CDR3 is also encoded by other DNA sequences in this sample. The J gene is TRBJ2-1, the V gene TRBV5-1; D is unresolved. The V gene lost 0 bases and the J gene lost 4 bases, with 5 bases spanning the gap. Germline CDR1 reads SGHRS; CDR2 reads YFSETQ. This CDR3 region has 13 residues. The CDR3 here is CASSLDSYNEQFF. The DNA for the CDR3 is TGCGCCAGCAGCTTGGACTCATACAATGAGCAGTTCTTC.

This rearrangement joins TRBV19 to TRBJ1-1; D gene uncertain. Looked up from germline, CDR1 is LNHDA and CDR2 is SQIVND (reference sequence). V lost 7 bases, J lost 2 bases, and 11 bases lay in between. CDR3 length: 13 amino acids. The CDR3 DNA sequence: TGTGCCAGTATGTGGGGAGTTAACACTGAAGCTTTCTTT. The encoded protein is CASMWGVNTEAFF.

The CDR3 spells CASNRGQALNQPQHF. The DNA for the CDR3 is TGTGCCAGTAACCGAGGACAGGCCCTCAATCAGCCCCAGCATTTT. V and J are TRBV19 and TRBJ1-5; the match to TRBD1 covers 7 bases. V lost 7 bases, J lost 3 bases, and 9 bases stayed unmatched. This CDR3 is 15 amino acids long. Germline V gene data show CDR1 as LNHDA and CDR2 as SQIVND (reference sequence).

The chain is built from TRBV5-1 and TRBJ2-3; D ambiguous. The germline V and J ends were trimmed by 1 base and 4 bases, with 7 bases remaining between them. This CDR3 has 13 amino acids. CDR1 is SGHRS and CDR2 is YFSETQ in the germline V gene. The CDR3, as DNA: TGCGCCAGCAGCTTGATCTTCTCAGATACGCAGTATTTT. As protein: CASSLIFSDTQYF.

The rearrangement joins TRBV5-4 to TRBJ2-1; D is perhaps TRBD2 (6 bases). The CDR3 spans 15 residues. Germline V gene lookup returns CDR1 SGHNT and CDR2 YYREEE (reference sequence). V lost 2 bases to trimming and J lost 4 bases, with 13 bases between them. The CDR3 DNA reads TGTGCCAGCAGCTTAGGGACTCCACTATACAATGAGCAGTTCTTC. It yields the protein CASSLGTPLYNEQFF.

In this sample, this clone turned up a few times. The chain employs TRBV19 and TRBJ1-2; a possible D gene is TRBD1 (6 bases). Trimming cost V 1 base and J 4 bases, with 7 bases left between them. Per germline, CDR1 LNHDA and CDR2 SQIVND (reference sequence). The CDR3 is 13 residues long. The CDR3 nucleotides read TGTGCCAGTAGTATAGCAGGGGCCTATGGCTACACCTTC. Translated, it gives CASSIAGAYGYTF.

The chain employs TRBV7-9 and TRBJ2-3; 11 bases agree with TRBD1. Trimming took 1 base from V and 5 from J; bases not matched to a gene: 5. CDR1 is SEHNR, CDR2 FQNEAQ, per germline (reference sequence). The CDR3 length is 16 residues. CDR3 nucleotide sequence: TGTGCCAGCAGCTTAGATGGGACAGGGGGATTAGATACGCAGTATTTT. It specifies CASSLDGTGGLDTQYF.

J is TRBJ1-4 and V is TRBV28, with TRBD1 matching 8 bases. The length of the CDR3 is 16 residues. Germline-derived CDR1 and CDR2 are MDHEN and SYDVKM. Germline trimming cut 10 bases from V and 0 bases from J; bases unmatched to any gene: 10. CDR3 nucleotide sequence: TGTGCCACCCGGACAGGGTTCAGCGCAACTAATGAAAAACTGTTTTTT. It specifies CATRTGFSATNEKLFF.

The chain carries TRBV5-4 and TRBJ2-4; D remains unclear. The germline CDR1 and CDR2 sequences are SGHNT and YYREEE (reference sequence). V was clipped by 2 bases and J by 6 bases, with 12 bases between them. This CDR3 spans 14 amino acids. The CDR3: CASSFAGQGNIQYF. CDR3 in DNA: TGTGCCAGCAGCTTCGCAGGTCAAGGAAACATTCAGTACTTC.

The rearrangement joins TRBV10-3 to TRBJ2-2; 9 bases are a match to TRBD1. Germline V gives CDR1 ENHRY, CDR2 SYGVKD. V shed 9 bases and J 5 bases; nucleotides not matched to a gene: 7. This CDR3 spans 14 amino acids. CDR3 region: CAISGTGQTGELFF. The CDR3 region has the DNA TGTGCCATATCCGGGACAGGGCAGACCGGGGAGCTGTTTTTT.

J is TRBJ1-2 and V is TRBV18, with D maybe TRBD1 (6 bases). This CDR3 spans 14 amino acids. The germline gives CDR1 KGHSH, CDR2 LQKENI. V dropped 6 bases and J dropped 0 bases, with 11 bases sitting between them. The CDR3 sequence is CASSPQGTNYGYTF. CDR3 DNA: TGTGCCAGCTCCCCCCAGGGGACTAACTATGGCTACACCTTC.

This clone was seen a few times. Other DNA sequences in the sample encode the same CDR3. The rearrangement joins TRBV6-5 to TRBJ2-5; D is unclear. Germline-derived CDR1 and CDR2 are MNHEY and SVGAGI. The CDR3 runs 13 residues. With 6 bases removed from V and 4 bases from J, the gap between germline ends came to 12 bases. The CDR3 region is CASREWIGETQYF. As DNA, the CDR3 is TGTGCCAGCAGGGAGTGGATAGGAGAGACCCAGTACTTC.

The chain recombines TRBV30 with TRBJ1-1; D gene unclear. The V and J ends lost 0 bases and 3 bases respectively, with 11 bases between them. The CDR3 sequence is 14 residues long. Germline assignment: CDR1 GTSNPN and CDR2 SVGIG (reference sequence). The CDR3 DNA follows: TGTGCCTGGAGTGTACTGGGGAGGGACACTGAAGCTTTCTTT. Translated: CAWSVLGRDTEAFF. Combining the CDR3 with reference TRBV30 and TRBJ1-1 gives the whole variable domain SQTIHQWPATLVQPVGSPLSLECTVEGTSNPNLYWYRQAAGRGLQLLFYSVGIGQISSEVPQNLSASRPQDRQFILSSKKLLLSDSGFYLCAWSVLGRDTEAFFGQGTRLTVV.